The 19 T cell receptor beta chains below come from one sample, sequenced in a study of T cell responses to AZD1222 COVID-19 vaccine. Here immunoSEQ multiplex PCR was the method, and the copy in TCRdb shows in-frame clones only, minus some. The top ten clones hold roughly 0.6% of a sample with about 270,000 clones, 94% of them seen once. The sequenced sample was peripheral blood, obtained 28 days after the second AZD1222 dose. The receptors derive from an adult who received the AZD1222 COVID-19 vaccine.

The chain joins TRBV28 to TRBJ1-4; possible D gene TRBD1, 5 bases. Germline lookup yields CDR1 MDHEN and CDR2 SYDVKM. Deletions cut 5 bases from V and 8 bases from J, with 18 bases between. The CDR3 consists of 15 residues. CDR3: CASSLSGTGVEKLFF. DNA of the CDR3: TGTGCCAGCAGTCTCTCCGGGACCGGAGTAGAAAAACTGTTTTTT.

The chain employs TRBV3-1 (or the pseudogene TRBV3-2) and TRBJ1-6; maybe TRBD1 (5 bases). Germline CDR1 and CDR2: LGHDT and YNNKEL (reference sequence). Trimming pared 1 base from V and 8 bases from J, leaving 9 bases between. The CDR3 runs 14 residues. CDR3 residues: CASSQGEGDSPLHF. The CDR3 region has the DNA TGTGCCAGCAGCCAAGGAGAAGGGGATTCACCCCTCCACTTT.

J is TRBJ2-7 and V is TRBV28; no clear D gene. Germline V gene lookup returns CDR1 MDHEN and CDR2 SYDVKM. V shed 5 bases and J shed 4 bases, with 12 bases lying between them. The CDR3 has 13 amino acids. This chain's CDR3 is CASSPPPRYEQYF. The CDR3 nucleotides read TGTGCCAGCAGTCCCCCCCCAAGGTACGAGCAGTACTTC.

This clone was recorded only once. CDR3 DNA: TGTGCCAGCAGTTTATTGGCGGGGAACTACACCTTC. Translation gives CASSLLAGNYTF. The V and J genes are TRBV28 and TRBJ1-2; unclear D gene. Germline loops: CDR1 MDHEN, CDR2 SYDVKM. The CDR3 runs to 12 residues. V gave up 1 base and J gave up 10 bases, with 10 bases separating them.

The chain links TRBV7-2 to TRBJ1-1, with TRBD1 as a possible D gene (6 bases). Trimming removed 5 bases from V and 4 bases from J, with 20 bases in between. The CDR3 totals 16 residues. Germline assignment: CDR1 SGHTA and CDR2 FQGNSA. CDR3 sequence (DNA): TGTGCCAGCAGCCCGCCCCCACGTGTCAGGGGCACTGAAGCTTTCTTT. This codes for CASSPPPRVRGTEAFF.

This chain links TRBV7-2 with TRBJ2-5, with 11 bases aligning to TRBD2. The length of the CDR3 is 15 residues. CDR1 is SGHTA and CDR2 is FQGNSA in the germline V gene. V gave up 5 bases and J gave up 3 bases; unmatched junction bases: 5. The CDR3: CASSRNSGREETQYF. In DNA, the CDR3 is TGTGCCAGCAGCCGGAATAGCGGGAGGGAAGAGACCCAGTACTTC.

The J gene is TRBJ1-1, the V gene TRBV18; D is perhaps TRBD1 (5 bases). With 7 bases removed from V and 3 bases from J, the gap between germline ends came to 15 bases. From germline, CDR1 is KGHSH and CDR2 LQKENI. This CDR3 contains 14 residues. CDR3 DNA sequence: TGTGCCAGCTACGACCGGCGGGGGGACACTGAAGCTTTCTTT. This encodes CASYDRRGDTEAFF.

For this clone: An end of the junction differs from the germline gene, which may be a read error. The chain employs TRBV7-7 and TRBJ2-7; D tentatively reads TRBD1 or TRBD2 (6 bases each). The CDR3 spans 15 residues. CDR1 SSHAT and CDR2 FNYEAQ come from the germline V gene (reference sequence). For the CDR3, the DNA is TGTGCTAGCAGCTTAGGGGACTCAGGGGAATACGAGCAGTACTTC. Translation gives CASSLGDSGEYEQYF.

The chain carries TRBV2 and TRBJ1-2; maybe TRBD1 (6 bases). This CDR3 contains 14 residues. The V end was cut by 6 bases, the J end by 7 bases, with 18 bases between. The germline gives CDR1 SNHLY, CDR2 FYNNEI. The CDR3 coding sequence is TGTGCCAGCAGCAAAGGTCCAGGGGAGGGTGGCTACACCTTC. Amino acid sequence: CASSKGPGEGGYTF.

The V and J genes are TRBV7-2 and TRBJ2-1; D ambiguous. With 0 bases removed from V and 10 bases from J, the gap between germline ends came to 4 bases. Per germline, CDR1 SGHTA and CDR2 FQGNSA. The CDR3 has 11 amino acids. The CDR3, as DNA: TGTGCCAGCAGCTTAGCTGTGGAGCAGTTCTTC. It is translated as CASSLAVEQFF.

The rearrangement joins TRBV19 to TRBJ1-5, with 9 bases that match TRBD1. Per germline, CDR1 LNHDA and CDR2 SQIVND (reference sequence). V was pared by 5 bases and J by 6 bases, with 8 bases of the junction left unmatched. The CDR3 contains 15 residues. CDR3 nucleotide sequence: TGTGCCAGTAGTCCCCGGGGACAGGGTATTCAGCCCCAGCATTTT. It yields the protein CASSPRGQGIQPQHF. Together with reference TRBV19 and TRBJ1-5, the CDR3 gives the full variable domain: DGGITQSPKYLFRKEGQNVTLSCEQNLNHDAMYWYRQDPGQGLRLIYYSQIVNDFQKGDIAEGYSVSREKKESFPLTVTSAQKNPTAFYLCASSPRGQGIQPQHFGDGTRLSIL.

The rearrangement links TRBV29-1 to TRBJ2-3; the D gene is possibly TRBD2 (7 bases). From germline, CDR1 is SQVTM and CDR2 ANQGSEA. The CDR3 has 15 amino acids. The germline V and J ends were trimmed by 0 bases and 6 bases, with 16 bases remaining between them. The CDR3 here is CSVEEPPGGSDTQYF. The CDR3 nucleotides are TGCAGCGTTGAAGAACCCCCGGGGGGCTCGGATACGCAGTATTTT.

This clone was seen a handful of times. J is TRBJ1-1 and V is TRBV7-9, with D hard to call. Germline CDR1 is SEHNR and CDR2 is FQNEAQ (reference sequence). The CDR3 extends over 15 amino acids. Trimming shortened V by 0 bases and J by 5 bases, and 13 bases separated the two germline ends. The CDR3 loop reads CASSLAPSRGTEAFF. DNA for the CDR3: TGTGCCAGCAGCTTAGCCCCGTCAAGAGGGACTGAAGCTTTCTTT. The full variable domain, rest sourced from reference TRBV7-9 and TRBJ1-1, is DTGVSQNPRHKITKRGQNVTFRCDPISEHNRLYWYRQTLGQGPEFLTYFQNEAQLEKSRLLSDRFSAERPKGSFSTLEIQRTEQGDSAMYLCASSLAPSRGTEAFFGQGTRLTVV.

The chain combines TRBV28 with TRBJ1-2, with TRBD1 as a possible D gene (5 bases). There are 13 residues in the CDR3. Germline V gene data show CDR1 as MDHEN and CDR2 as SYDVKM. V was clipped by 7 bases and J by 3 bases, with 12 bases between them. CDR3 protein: CASTSGPHYGYTF. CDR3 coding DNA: TGTGCCAGCACCTCGGGGCCCCACTATGGCTACACCTTC.

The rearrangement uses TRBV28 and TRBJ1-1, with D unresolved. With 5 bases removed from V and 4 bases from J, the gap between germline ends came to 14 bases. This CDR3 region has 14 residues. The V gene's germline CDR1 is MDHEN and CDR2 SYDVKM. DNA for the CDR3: TGTGCCAGCAGTCCCACCCCCCAGGCCACTGAAGCTTTCTTT. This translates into CASSPTPQATEAFF.

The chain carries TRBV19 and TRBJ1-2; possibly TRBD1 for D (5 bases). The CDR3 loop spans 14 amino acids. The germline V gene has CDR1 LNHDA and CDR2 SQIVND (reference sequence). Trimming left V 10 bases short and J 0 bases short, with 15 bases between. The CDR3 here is CATLGDKANYGYTF. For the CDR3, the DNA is TGTGCCACATTAGGGGATAAGGCTAACTATGGCTACACCTTC.

CDR3 in DNA: TGTGCCAGCAGTTACGGGCAGGGGGCTTCTGGCTACACCTTC. Translated: CASSYGQGASGYTF. The rearrangement uses TRBV6-5 and TRBJ1-2, with 8 bases that match TRBD1. The CDR3 is made up of 14 amino acids. The V gene end was trimmed by 2 bases and the J gene end by 7 bases; junction bases not matched to a gene: 6. CDR1 is MNHEY, CDR2 SVGAGI, per germline.

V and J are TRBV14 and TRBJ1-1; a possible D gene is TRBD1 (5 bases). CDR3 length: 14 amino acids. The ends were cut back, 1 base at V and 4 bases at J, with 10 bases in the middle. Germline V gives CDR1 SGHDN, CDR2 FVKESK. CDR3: CASSQVAGATEAFF. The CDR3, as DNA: TGTGCCAGCAGCCAAGTAGCCGGGGCCACTGAAGCTTTCTTT.

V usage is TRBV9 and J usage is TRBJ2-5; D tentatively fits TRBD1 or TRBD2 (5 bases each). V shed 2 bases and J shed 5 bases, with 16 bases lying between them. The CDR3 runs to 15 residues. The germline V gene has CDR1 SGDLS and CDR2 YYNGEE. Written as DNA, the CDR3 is TGTGCCAGCAGCGTTACCGGGACGTTCGATGAGACCCAGTACTTC. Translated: CASSVTGTFDETQYF.